These 25 T cell receptor beta chains share one sample of origin, sequenced in a study of cytomegalovirus exposure and HLA in healthy donors. With 60 Vbeta and 13 Jbeta primers, the PCR was carried out. Libraries were prepared by immunoSEQ multiplex PCR; TCRdb keeps only in-frame clonotypes and omits some of them. This sample has about 140,000 clones, with approximately 70% found just once. The source material was PBMCs. The source of these receptors is a human donor in good health.

This clone has only one observation. The CDR3 bases are TGCGCCAGCAGCCAAGACCTTAATCAGGGGGCTGGAAACACCATATATTTT. Translation gives CASSQDLNQGAGNTIYF. The chain carries TRBV4-3 and TRBJ1-3; 7 bases match TRBD1. Per germline, CDR1 LGHNA and CDR2 YSLEER. V shed 0 bases, J shed 2 bases, and the junction held 7 bases outside the gene matches. The CDR3 spans 17 residues.

The V call is TRBV7-9, the J call TRBJ2-1; TRBD2 aligns across 10 bases. This CDR3 contains 16 residues. CDR1 is SEHNR, CDR2 FQNEAQ, per germline (reference sequence). The J segment lost 6 bases and the V segment lost 3 bases, leaving 8 bases of the junction unmatched. The CDR3 region has the DNA TGTGCCAGCAGCTTCCCAAGCGGGAGGGCCGTCAATGAGCAGTTCTTC. Residues: CASSFPSGRAVNEQFF. Combining the CDR3 with reference TRBV7-9 and TRBJ2-1 gives the whole variable domain DTGVSQNPRHKITKRGQNVTFRCDPISEHNRLYWYRQTLGQGPEFLTYFQNEAQLEKSRLLSDRFSAERPKGSFSTLEIQRTEQGDSAMYLCASSFPSGRAVNEQFFGPGTRLTVL.

The chain carries TRBV7-3 and TRBJ2-1, with 7 bases matching TRBD2. This CDR3 spans 17 amino acids. J was trimmed by 0 bases and V by 2 bases; bases with no gene match: 7. Germline V gene sequence: CDR1 SGHTA, CDR2 FQGTGA. The CDR3 reads CASSLGPRGSSYNEQFF. The CDR3 nucleotides read TGTGCCAGCAGCTTAGGTCCCCGCGGGAGCTCCTACAATGAGCAGTTCTTC.

This sequence joins TRBV18 and TRBJ1-4; D is uncertain. The V gene lost 2 bases and the J gene lost 6 bases, with 7 bases spanning the gap. Germline V gene sequence: CDR1 KGHSH, CDR2 LQKENI. The CDR3 has 13 amino acids. CDR3 loop: CASSPSRDEKLFF. The CDR3 nucleotides are TGTGCCAGCTCACCATCCCGAGATGAAAAACTGTTTTTT.

The chain joins TRBV27 to TRBJ2-4; 12 bases map to TRBD2. The CDR3 covers 16 residues. The germline CDR1 and CDR2 sequences are MNHEY and SMNVEV (reference sequence). V dropped 5 bases and J dropped 0; count of bases not matched to a gene: 2. CDR3 residues: CASSPSGRGAKNIQYF. The CDR3 nucleotides are TGTGCCAGCAGTCCTAGCGGGAGGGGAGCCAAAAACATTCAGTACTTC.

The genes are TRBV5-1 and TRBJ2-5; possibly TRBD1 for D (6 bases). This CDR3 spans 13 amino acids. Germline V gives CDR1 SGHRS, CDR2 YFSETQ. Trimming stripped 2 bases from V and 4 bases from J, with 9 bases between. The CDR3 DNA reads as TGCGCCAGCAGCTTAACAGGGACAGAGACCCAGTACTTC. The encoded protein is CASSLTGTETQYF.

The rearrangement joins TRBV7-8 to TRBJ2-5; D is ambiguous. Germline loops: CDR1 SGHVS, CDR2 FQNEAQ. With 2 bases removed from V and 4 bases from J, the gap between germline ends came to 17 bases. The CDR3 extends over 16 amino acids. CDR3 in amino acids: CASSLLDSRSRETQYF. In nucleotides, the CDR3 is TGTGCCAGCAGCTTACTCGACTCGCGGTCTCGAGAGACCCAGTACTTC.

The chain has TRBV28 and TRBJ2-7; 8 positions agree with TRBD2. The CDR3 has 15 amino acids. The J segment lost 0 bases and the V segment lost 7 bases, leaving 8 bases of the junction unmatched. From germline, CDR1 is MDHEN and CDR2 SYDVKM. This chain's CDR3 is CASKSGGEGSYEQYF. The CDR3 DNA is TGTGCCAGCAAGTCGGGGGGGGAGGGCTCCTACGAGCAGTACTTC.

V is TRBV9 and J is TRBJ2-1, with 10 bases fitting TRBD2. Germline V CDR1 and CDR2: SGDLS, YYNGEE. The trim removed 0 bases at V and 9 bases at J, leaving 6 bases unmatched. This CDR3 has 15 residues. The CDR3 sequence: CASSVDDSGGLEQFF. The CDR3 region has the DNA TGTGCCAGCAGCGTAGATGATAGCGGGGGGCTTGAGCAGTTCTTC.

This clone was seen only a few times. Written as DNA, the CDR3 is TGTGCCACGAGGCCAGCGGGAGGCACCGGGGAGCTGTTTTTT. It specifies CATRPAGGTGELFF. This chain connects TRBV10-3 to TRBJ2-2, with 9 bases aligning to TRBD2. The germline gives CDR1 ENHRY, CDR2 SYGVKD. The CDR3 is 14 amino acids. V was clipped by 10 bases and J by 4 bases; unmatched bases: 7.

The rearrangement joins TRBV19 to TRBJ2-2; the match to TRBD2 covers 9 bases. The CDR3 sequence is 14 residues long. V trimming: 7 bases; J trimming: 6 bases; junction bases outside the gene matches: 6. Germline V gives CDR1 LNHDA, CDR2 SQIVND (reference sequence). CDR3 amino acids: CASISLAGSGELFF. The CDR3 DNA reads TGTGCCAGTATCAGTCTAGCGGGATCCGGGGAGCTGTTTTTT.

J is TRBJ2-3 and V is TRBV9; 7 bases agree with TRBD2. Germline CDR1 and CDR2: SGDLS and YYNGEE. J lost 1 base, V lost 0 bases, and 5 bases had no gene match. The CDR3 sequence is 16 residues long. The CDR3 DNA sequence: TGTGCCAGCAGCGTAGATGAGGCGGGAGGCACAGATACGCAGTATTTT. Translation: CASSVDEAGGTDTQYF.

This clone was seen only a few times. The V gene is TRBV7-3, the J gene TRBJ2-5; tentatively, D is TRBD2 (6 bases). The CDR3 runs 12 residues. Germline V gene sequence: CDR1 SGHTA, CDR2 FQGTGA. V was trimmed by 4 bases and J by 4 bases, leaving 7 bases between them. The CDR3 DNA sequence: TGTGCCAGCAGCTATAGCGGAGAGACCCAGTACTTC. This codes for CASSYSGETQYF.

This clone was found a few times. This rearrangement joins TRBV28 to TRBJ2-1; the D gene is possibly TRBD1 (5 bases). Trimming pared 6 bases from V and 0 bases from J, leaving 12 bases between. The CDR3 spans 15 residues. The germline V gene encodes CDR1 MDHEN and CDR2 SYDVKM. The CDR3, as DNA: TGTGCCAGCAGCCCCATGGGGCCCTCCTACAATGAGCAGTTCTTC. This translates into CASSPMGPSYNEQFF.

This chain links TRBV6-1 with TRBJ1-2, with TRBD1 matching 7 bases. The ends lost 5 bases at V and 8 bases at J; junction bases unmatched: 8. The length of the CDR3 is 13 residues. CDR1 is MNHNS, CDR2 SASEGT, per germline. The CDR3 reads CASSSDRVWGYTF. Written as DNA, the CDR3 is TGTGCCAGCAGTTCCGACAGGGTATGGGGCTACACCTTC.

The chain uses TRBV19 and TRBJ2-2; D is unclear. Per the germline V gene, CDR1 is LNHDA and CDR2 is SQIVND (reference sequence). V lost 3 bases to trimming and J lost 5 bases, with 10 bases between them. CDR3 size: 14 residues. The CDR3 coding sequence is TGTGCCAGTAGTATGGTCAGAACAACCGGGGAGCTGTTTTTT. It encodes CASSMVRTTGELFF.

This chain connects TRBV27 to TRBJ1-5; D is possibly TRBD1 (6 bases). The CDR3 extends over 14 amino acids. V gave up 8 bases and J gave up 5 bases, with 16 bases separating them. The V gene's germline CDR1 is MNHEY and CDR2 SMNVEV (reference sequence). In nucleotides, the CDR3 is TGTGCCAGCCAGGGGTTGGGTTTAGATCAGCCCCAGCATTTT. The encoded protein is CASQGLGLDQPQHF.

The V and J genes are TRBV7-2 and TRBJ2-7; 9 bases are shared with TRBD2. The CDR3 has 15 amino acids. Per germline, CDR1 SGHTA and CDR2 FQGNSA. V was pared by 5 bases and J by 1 base, with 6 bases of the junction left unmatched. In DNA, the CDR3 is TGTGCCAGCAGCGCGGGACTAGCTCCGTCCTACGAGCAGTACTTC. Its translation: CASSAGLAPSYEQYF.

The rearrangement joins TRBV10-3 to TRBJ1-1; TRBD1 matches 7 bases. CDR3 length equals 15 residues. Germline-derived CDR1 and CDR2 are ENHRY and SYGVKD. The J segment lost 3 bases and the V segment lost 2 bases, leaving 6 bases of the junction unmatched. The CDR3 spells CAISELSQGDTEAFF. The CDR3 nucleotides are TGTGCCATCAGTGAGCTATCCCAGGGGGACACTGAAGCTTTCTTT.

The gene calls are TRBV9 and TRBJ2-1, with D unresolved. The CDR3 is 15 amino acids. Germline CDR1 SGDLS, CDR2 YYNGEE. V was clipped by 4 bases and J by 0 bases, with 11 bases between them. The CDR3 coding sequence is TGTGCCAGCAGCTCAGAGGCGGCCTCCTACAATGAGCAGTTCTTC. This sequence encodes CASSSEAASYNEQFF.

The rearrangement uses TRBV4-2 and TRBJ1-3; 8 nucleotides match TRBD1. CDR3 length equals 18 residues. Germline V gives CDR1 LGHNA, CDR2 YNFKEQ. V shed 2 bases and J 0 bases; nucleotides not matched to a gene: 9. Here the CDR3 reads CASSQPGTGLSSGNTIYF. As DNA, the CDR3 is TGTGCCAGCAGCCAACCCGGGACAGGCCTGAGCTCTGGAAACACCATATATTTT.

The sample holds a few counts of this clone. The V gene is TRBV19, the J gene TRBJ2-7; possibly TRBD1 for D (8 bases). The CDR3 is made up of 15 amino acids. Trimming took 3 bases from V and 4 from J, leaving 16 bases between them. Germline CDR1 and CDR2: LNHDA and SQIVND (reference sequence). The CDR3 protein is CASSILQGGYYEQYF. The DNA of the CDR3 is TGTGCCAGTAGTATCCTACAGGGGGGGTATTACGAGCAGTACTTC.

A few counts support this clone. This chain connects TRBV2 to TRBJ2-1; 9 bases are a match to TRBD1. Per the germline V gene, CDR1 is SNHLY and CDR2 is FYNNEI. The length of the CDR3 is 15 residues. The trim removed 0 bases at V and 6 bases at J, leaving 3 bases unmatched. The CDR3 is CASSEAGTGPNEQFF. The CDR3 bases are TGTGCCAGCAGTGAAGCGGGGACAGGGCCCAATGAGCAGTTCTTC.

This sequence joins TRBV5-4 and TRBJ2-5; D perhaps matches TRBD2 (6 bases). The CDR3 extends over 14 amino acids. In germline, CDR1 is SGHNT, CDR2 YYREEE (reference sequence). V shed 4 bases and J shed 2 bases, with 12 bases lying between them. The chain's CDR3 is CASSRRDLQETQYF. The CDR3 DNA sequence: TGTGCCAGCAGCCGTCGGGACTTACAAGAGACCCAGTACTTC. Using reference TRBV5-4 and TRBJ2-5 for the parts outside the CDR3, the full variable domain is ETGVTQSPTHLIKTRGQQVTLRCSSQSGHNTVSWYQQALGQGPQFIFQYYREEENGRGNFPPRFSGLQFPNYSSELNVNALELDDSALYLCASSRRDLQETQYFGPGTRLLVL.

The CDR3 DNA sequence: TGTGCCAGCAGTTTAGGAGCAGCGGGGGACTACAATGAGCAGTTCTTC. It translates to CASSLGAAGDYNEQFF. The chain carries TRBV28 and TRBJ2-1; the match to TRBD2 covers 8 bases. Germline V CDR1 and CDR2: MDHEN, SYDVKM. With V trimmed by 2 bases and J by 3 bases, 6 bases remained unmatched. The CDR3 runs to 16 residues.